This T cell receptor (beta chain) was sequenced during a study of cytomegalovirus exposure and HLA in healthy donors. The germline gives CDR1 ENHRY, CDR2 SYGVKD. The CDR3 extends over 16 amino acids. Losses at the gene ends were 2 bases for V and 7 bases for J; bases not matched to a gene: 12. TCRdb keeps only in-frame clones here, not all; method: immunoSEQ multiplex PCR. The sample lists 67,000 or so clones; approximately 94% were seen once. This clone was counted a single time. Its matching antigen is unknown. Overall study findings and caveats: The study listed some 160 cytomegalovirus-associated TCR beta chains.

The chain links TRBV10-3 to TRBJ1-2, with 8 bases fitting TRBD1. The source material was PBMCs. This clonotype was obtained from a man between 18 and 29 years old in good health and CMV-seropositive. CDR3 coding DNA: TGTGCCATCAGTGAGCGAAGAGACAGGGGAGGAGGTGGCTACACCTTC. This sequence encodes CAISERRDRGGGGYTF.